Listed here is a single TCR beta chain. This sample was taken from a study of T cells in Graves' hyperthyroidism and ophthalmopathy. Study details: It was at initial diagnosis, before any treatment, that peripheral blood was collected.

Uncontrolled infection, other autoimmune disease, pregnancy or lactation disqualified patients from enrolment. Based on clinical symptoms, serum thyroxine and TRAb, thyroid ultrasound and orbital computed tomography, diagnoses were reached. RNA transcripts yielded amplified TCR beta CDR3 regions. The HTBI set primed first-round TCR CDR3 RT-PCR. TCRdb recomputed calls from the multiplex PCR reads with MiXCR, one row per CDR3 protein. The sample lists 370,000 or so distinct CDR3 sequences; approximately 14% were seen once. This CDR3 region has 16 residues. The V end was cut by 3 bases, the J end by 4 bases, with 15 bases between. Germline V CDR1 and CDR2: MRHNA, SNTAGT.

The sequenced sample was blood. V usage is TRBV6-4 and J usage is TRBJ2-2; maybe TRBD2 (5 bases). The receptor's source is a woman aged 18-35 years with Graves' hyperthyroidism that later progressed to Graves' ophthalmopathy. CDR3 nucleotides: TGTGCCAGCAGTGAAGGTGCGGGCACCTCCACCGGGGAGCTGTTTTTT. Its protein product is CASSEGAGTSTGELFF.